This is a list of T cell receptor beta chains from one sample in a study of OX40 agonist ivuxolimab in advanced cancers. Only in-frame clones appear in the TCRdb table, and some are missing; sequencing was by immunoSEQ multiplex PCR. The table has 55,000 to 80,000 clones, 80% to 90% seen once. The starting material was CD4+ or CD8+ T cells sorted from blood, obtained in a trial of the OX40 agonist ivuxolimab. These receptors all stem from an adult with an advanced solid tumor such as melanoma, head and neck, liver or kidney cancer. Each CDR3 is given with its conserved first and last residue. Fields, in order: D gene, clone size, J gene, V gene, CDR3 DNA, CDR3 protein. The D gene is left open where the match is weak. The size field is filled for only some rows; it gives once, few, many or a size class.

D gene: .
clone size: once
J gene: TRBJ1-1
V gene: TRBV27
CDR3 DNA: TGTGCCAGCAGTGCTGGAGGCCCGGGGACTGAAGCTTTCTTT
CDR3 protein: CASSAGGPGTEAFF

D gene: .
clone size: .
J gene: TRBJ2-7
V gene: TRBV29-1
CDR3 DNA: TGCAGCGTCGCCTCAGGGAGTTACCCCACCTACGAGCAGTACTTC
CDR3 protein: CSVASGSYPTYEQYF

D gene: .
clone size: .
J gene: TRBJ2-6
V gene: TRBV7-9
CDR3 DNA: TGTGCCAGCAGCTCCCTCTCCGGTGGCCGATCTGGGGCCAACGTCCTGACTTTC
CDR3 protein: CASSSLSGGRSGANVLTF

D gene: TRBD1
clone size: few
J gene: TRBJ1-2
V gene: TRBV4-1
CDR3 DNA: TGCGCCAGCAGCCAAACTGACAGGGGTATTTATGGCTACACCTTC
CDR3 protein: CASSQTDRGIYGYTF

D gene: TRBD1
clone size: .
J gene: TRBJ1-5
V gene: TRBV5-1
CDR3 DNA: TGCGCCAGCAGCCTGACAGGGCAGAGCAATCAGCCCCAGCATTTT
CDR3 protein: CASSLTGQSNQPQHF

D gene: .
clone size: .
J gene: TRBJ2-2
V gene: TRBV7-9
CDR3 DNA: TGTGCCAGCAGCACGTGGACGGCAAACACCGGGGAGCTGTTTTTT
CDR3 protein: CASSTWTANTGELFF

D gene: .
clone size: .
J gene: TRBJ1-2
V gene: TRBV7-9
CDR3 DNA: TGTGCCAGCATCCCGGGGGGCCACGGCTACACCTTC
CDR3 protein: CASIPGGHGYTF

D gene: .
clone size: .
J gene: TRBJ1-1
V gene: TRBV9
CDR3 DNA: TGTGCCAGCAGCGTAGACACGGGCATGAACACTGAAGCTTTCTTT
CDR3 protein: CASSVDTGMNTEAFF

D gene: .
clone size: .
J gene: TRBJ2-7
V gene: TRBV14
CDR3 DNA: TGTGCCAGCAGCTCGGTAGGCCCACGGTACTTC
CDR3 protein: CASSSVGPRYF

D gene: .
clone size: .
J gene: TRBJ2-1
V gene: TRBV7-6
CDR3 DNA: TGTGCCAGCAGCTCCAATTATGAGCAGTTCTTC
CDR3 protein: CASSSNYEQFF

D gene: TRBD2
clone size: .
J gene: TRBJ2-5
V gene: TRBV19
CDR3 DNA: TGTGCCAGTAGTATCAGTCTAGCGGGGGGACAAGAGACCCAGTACTTC
CDR3 protein: CASSISLAGGQETQYF

D gene: .
clone size: once
J gene: TRBJ2-4
V gene: TRBV21-1
CDR3 DNA: TGTGCCAGCAGCAAAGCAGGGGGGCCAGGGCCGGCCAAAAACATTCAGTACTTC
CDR3 protein: CASSKAGGPGPAKNIQYF

D gene: .
clone size: .
J gene: TRBJ1-3
V gene: TRBV19
CDR3 DNA: TGTGCCAGTAGGCCCAATTCGTACACCATATATTTT
CDR3 protein: CASRPNSYTIYF

D gene: .
clone size: .
J gene: TRBJ2-3
V gene: TRBV7-3
CDR3 DNA: TGTGCCAGCAGCTCCACAGGGACCACAGATACGCAGTATTTT
CDR3 protein: CASSSTGTTDTQYF

D gene: .
clone size: .
J gene: TRBJ1-4
V gene: TRBV7-9
CDR3 DNA: TGTGCCAGCAGCGACACAAGCCTAACTAATGAAAAACTGTTTTTT
CDR3 protein: CASSDTSLTNEKLFF

D gene: .
clone size: .
J gene: TRBJ1-2
V gene: TRBV5-4
CDR3 DNA: TGTGCCAGCAGCTTGGCGTCGGCTGGCTACACCTTC
CDR3 protein: CASSLASAGYTF

D gene: .
clone size: .
J gene: TRBJ1-2
V gene: TRBV19
CDR3 DNA: TGTGCCAGTAGTACCCGGTGGGACAACTATGGCTACACCTTC
CDR3 protein: CASSTRWDNYGYTF

D gene: .
clone size: .
J gene: TRBJ2-5
V gene: TRBV5-1
CDR3 DNA: TGCGCCAGCAGCCCCCTGGACAGCCAAGAGACCCAGTACTTC
CDR3 protein: CASSPLDSQETQYF

D gene: .
clone size: .
J gene: TRBJ1-5
V gene: TRBV19
CDR3 DNA: TGTGCCAGTAGTCTCGGCGTGCAGCCCCAGCATTTT
CDR3 protein: CASSLGVQPQHF

D gene: .
clone size: .
J gene: TRBJ2-1
V gene: TRBV27
CDR3 DNA: TGTGCCAGCAGTTTGAGGGGCCCTGGAGGCCGGGGGCAGTTCTTC
CDR3 protein: CASSLRGPGGRGQFF

D gene: .
clone size: .
J gene: TRBJ2-7
V gene: TRBV9
CDR3 DNA: TGTGCCAGCAGCGTAGAATATAGCGGAGACGGCGAGCAGTACTTC
CDR3 protein: CASSVEYSGDGEQYF

D gene: TRBD2
clone size: once
J gene: TRBJ2-1
V gene: TRBV7-2
CDR3 DNA: TGTGCCAGCAGCGAGGGGACTAGCGCGAGCAATGAGCAGTTCTTC
CDR3 protein: CASSEGTSASNEQFF

D gene: TRBD2
clone size: .
J gene: TRBJ2-1
V gene: TRBV29-1
CDR3 DNA: TGCAGCGTTGACTCTAGCGGAGGCTACAATGAGCAGTTCTTC
CDR3 protein: CSVDSSGGYNEQFF

D gene: TRBD1
clone size: .
J gene: TRBJ2-7
V gene: TRBV10-3
CDR3 DNA: TGTGCCATCAGTGAGTCGGGACAGGGGACTAACTACGAGCAGTACTTC
CDR3 protein: CAISESGQGTNYEQYF

D gene: TRBD2
clone size: .
J gene: TRBJ2-7
V gene: TRBV5-1
CDR3 DNA: TGCGCCAGCAGCTCCCGTCTAGCGGGGGATACCTACGAGCAGTACTTC
CDR3 protein: CASSSRLAGDTYEQYF

D gene: .
clone size: few
J gene: TRBJ1-4
V gene: TRBV4-1
CDR3 DNA: TGCGCCAGCAGCCAAGTGCTAGCAACTAATGAAAAACTGTTTTTT
CDR3 protein: CASSQVLATNEKLFF

D gene: TRBD1
clone size: .
J gene: TRBJ1-5
V gene: TRBV19
CDR3 DNA: TGTGCCAGTAGTATTGCAGGGGGCGGTCAGCCCCAGCATTTT
CDR3 protein: CASSIAGGGQPQHF

D gene: TRBD1
clone size: .
J gene: TRBJ2-7
V gene: TRBV27
CDR3 DNA: TGTGCCAGCAGTTTAAGTACAGGGGGCGCCTACGAGCAGTACTTC
CDR3 protein: CASSLSTGGAYEQYF

D gene: .
clone size: .
J gene: TRBJ2-5
V gene: TRBV30
CDR3 DNA: TGTGCCTGGAGTTCGGATTGGCAGTTCGGAGAGACCCAGTACTTC
CDR3 protein: CAWSSDWQFGETQYF

D gene: .
clone size: .
J gene: TRBJ2-7
V gene: TRBV7-8
CDR3 DNA: TGTGCCAGCAGCTCACAGGGCCCGGGGTACGAGCAGTACTTC
CDR3 protein: CASSSQGPGYEQYF

D gene: .
clone size: .
J gene: TRBJ2-7
V gene: TRBV7-9
CDR3 DNA: TGTGCCAGCAGCTTAGGTAGGGGTTCCGCCTCCTACGAGCAGTACTTC
CDR3 protein: CASSLGRGSASYEQYF

D gene: TRBD1
clone size: .
J gene: TRBJ2-5
V gene: TRBV5-1
CDR3 DNA: TGCGCCAGCAGCATGCAGTCCGGGACAGGGGGCAGGGAGACCCAGTACTTC
CDR3 protein: CASSMQSGTGGRETQYF

D gene: .
clone size: once
J gene: TRBJ2-7
V gene: TRBV7-9
CDR3 DNA: TGTGCCAGCAGCTCACCCGGGCCCCGTGGCTACGAGCAGTACTTC
CDR3 protein: CASSSPGPRGYEQYF

D gene: .
clone size: .
J gene: TRBJ1-2
V gene: TRBV5-1
CDR3 DNA: TGCGCCAGCAGTTTGGGCGCCAGGTTAGGGGGCTACACCTTC
CDR3 protein: CASSLGARLGGYTF

D gene: .
clone size: .
J gene: TRBJ1-1
V gene: TRBV9
CDR3 DNA: TGTGCCAGCAGCGTATGGGGGACCACTGAAGCTTTCTTT
CDR3 protein: CASSVWGTTEAFF

D gene: TRBD2
clone size: .
J gene: TRBJ2-1
V gene: TRBV5-1
CDR3 DNA: TGCGCCAGCAGCTTGAACTACGGGAGGGCGGATAATGAGCAGTTCTTC
CDR3 protein: CASSLNYGRADNEQFF

D gene: TRBD2
clone size: .
J gene: TRBJ2-1
V gene: TRBV27
CDR3 DNA: TGTGCCAGCACGGGACTAGCTTCGGGTGAGCAGTTCTTC
CDR3 protein: CASTGLASGEQFF

D gene: .
clone size: .
J gene: TRBJ2-3
V gene: TRBV5-6
CDR3 DNA: TGTGCCAGCAGCTCCAAGACAAGGGGAGCCACAGATACGCAGTATTTT
CDR3 protein: CASSSKTRGATDTQYF

D gene: .
clone size: .
J gene: TRBJ2-1
V gene: TRBV7-3
CDR3 DNA: TGTGCCAGCAGCTTAAAGGGGGTAGGTGAGCAGTTCTTC
CDR3 protein: CASSLKGVGEQFF

D gene: TRBD1
clone size: .
J gene: TRBJ2-3
V gene: TRBV2
CDR3 DNA: TGTGCCAGCAGTGTTCTCCCCCAGGGGGCCGTAGATACGCAGTATTTT
CDR3 protein: CASSVLPQGAVDTQYF

D gene: TRBD2
clone size: .
J gene: TRBJ2-1
V gene: TRBV10-3
CDR3 DNA: TGTGCCATCAGAGATAACGATATAGCGGGGGGCCACTACAATGAGCAGTTCTTC
CDR3 protein: CAIRDNDIAGGHYNEQFF

D gene: .
clone size: .
J gene: TRBJ2-2
V gene: TRBV11-2
CDR3 DNA: TGTGCCAGCAGCTATAACACCGGGGAGCTGTTTTTT
CDR3 protein: CASSYNTGELFF

D gene: .
clone size: .
J gene: TRBJ1-1
V gene: TRBV5-1
CDR3 DNA: TGCGCCAGCAGCTTGGTGTCTACTGAAGCTTTCTTT
CDR3 protein: CASSLVSTEAFF

D gene: .
clone size: .
J gene: TRBJ2-7
V gene: TRBV6-1
CDR3 DNA: TGTGCCAGCAGTGAAGCGCCAAGACCTACCTACGAGCAGTACTTC
CDR3 protein: CASSEAPRPTYEQYF

D gene: .
clone size: .
J gene: TRBJ2-1
V gene: TRBV27
CDR3 DNA: TGTGCCAGCGGAACACCGCCGGAACATTACAATGAGCAGTTCTTC
CDR3 protein: CASGTPPEHYNEQFF

D gene: .
clone size: .
J gene: TRBJ1-1
V gene: TRBV6-5
CDR3 DNA: TGTGCCAGCTCCAGGGTACTTTTGAACACTGAAGCTTTCTTT
CDR3 protein: CASSRVLLNTEAFF

D gene: TRBD2
clone size: .
J gene: TRBJ2-7
V gene: TRBV7-8
CDR3 DNA: TGTGCCAGCAGCAAAACTAGCGGGAGTAAAGAAGAGCAGTACTTC
CDR3 protein: CASSKTSGSKEEQYF

D gene: TRBD2
clone size: .
J gene: TRBJ2-2
V gene: TRBV4-1
CDR3 DNA: TGCGCCAGCAGCCAACCGGTAGCGGGAGGTTTCGGGGAGCTGTTTTTT
CDR3 protein: CASSQPVAGGFGELFF

D gene: TRBD2
clone size: once
J gene: TRBJ2-2
V gene: TRBV4-1
CDR3 DNA: TGCGCCAGCAGCCTGAGTTGGACTAGCGGACCGAACACCGGGGAGCTGTTTTTT
CDR3 protein: CASSLSWTSGPNTGELFF

D gene: TRBD1
clone size: few
J gene: TRBJ1-5
V gene: TRBV2
CDR3 DNA: TGTGCCAGCAGTACAGGGGACTATAGCAATCAGCCCCAGCATTTT
CDR3 protein: CASSTGDYSNQPQHF

D gene: .
clone size: .
J gene: TRBJ2-7
V gene: TRBV4-1
CDR3 DNA: TGCGCCAGCAGCCAATTTGTGGGTATCTACGAGCAGTACTTC
CDR3 protein: CASSQFVGIYEQYF

D gene: .
clone size: .
J gene: TRBJ2-1
V gene: TRBV9
CDR3 DNA: TGTGCCAGCAGCGCGAGACCCGGGGAGCACAATGAGCAGTTCTTC
CDR3 protein: CASSARPGEHNEQFF